The rows below give T cell receptor beta chains drawn from one sample of a study of cytomegalovirus exposure and HLA in healthy donors. Some clones are missing from TCRdb's copy, which holds only in-frame ones; the method was immunoSEQ multiplex PCR. The sample contains 75,000 to 100,000 clones, over 65% of which appear only once. The sequencing input was PBMCs. These TCRs come from a male donor in good health and CMV-seronegative. The CDR3 runs from the conserved cysteine through the conserved F or W. A D gene is named only where the DNA matches it firmly. Clone size, where shown, is once, few, many, or a class for clones that have expanded.

D gene: TRBD2; clone size: .; J gene: TRBJ2-1; V gene: TRBV15; CDR3 protein: CATSRGAGGPSDEQFF; CDR3 DNA: TGTGCCACCAGCAGAGGAGCGGGAGGGCCCTCTGATGAGCAGTTCTTC
D gene: TRBD1; clone size: .; J gene: TRBJ1-3; V gene: TRBV2; CDR3 protein: CASSEDRRGLGNTIYF; CDR3 DNA: TGTGCCAGCAGTGAAGACCGCAGGGGGCTTGGAAACACCATATATTTT
D gene: .; clone size: .; J gene: TRBJ2-1; V gene: TRBV19; CDR3 protein: CATCRERCENEQFF; CDR3 DNA: TGTGCCACCTGCAGAGAGAGGTGTGAGAATGAGCAGTTCTTC
D gene: TRBD1; clone size: .; J gene: TRBJ2-7; V gene: TRBV7-3; CDR3 protein: CASSLSPQGAHEQYF; CDR3 DNA: TGTGCCAGCAGCTTAAGTCCGCAGGGGGCCCACGAGCAGTACTTC
D gene: TRBD1; clone size: .; J gene: TRBJ2-7; V gene: TRBV5-6; CDR3 protein: CASSSATGGVGYEQYF; CDR3 DNA: TGTGCCAGCAGCTCCGCGACAGGGGGGGTTGGCTACGAGCAGTACTTC
D gene: TRBD2; clone size: few; J gene: TRBJ2-7; V gene: TRBV6-1; CDR3 protein: CASSAGTSAGPYEQYF; CDR3 DNA: TGTGCCAGCAGTGCCGGGACTAGCGCCGGTCCCTACGAGCAGTACTTC
D gene: .; clone size: .; J gene: TRBJ2-3; V gene: TRBV7-9; CDR3 protein: CASSLASGPTDTQYF; CDR3 DNA: TGTGCCAGCAGCTTAGCCAGCGGTCCCACAGATACGCAGTATTTT
D gene: TRBD1; clone size: .; J gene: TRBJ2-1; V gene: TRBV19; CDR3 protein: CASKQGVTYNEQFF; CDR3 DNA: TGTGCCAGTAAGCAGGGGGTCACCTACAATGAGCAGTTCTTC
D gene: TRBD2; clone size: .; J gene: TRBJ2-1; V gene: TRBV2; CDR3 protein: CASSEGVAGGLGSYNEQFF; CDR3 DNA: TGTGCCAGCAGTGAAGGGGTAGCGGGAGGCTTAGGTTCCTACAATGAGCAGTTCTTC
D gene: TRBD1; clone size: .; J gene: TRBJ1-4; V gene: TRBV5-1; CDR3 protein: CASSTSGTGGEKLFF; CDR3 DNA: TGCGCCAGCAGCACCTCCGGGACAGGGGGAGAAAAACTGTTTTTT
D gene: .; clone size: .; J gene: TRBJ2-7; V gene: TRBV5-6; CDR3 protein: CASSLGAGNYEQYF; CDR3 DNA: TGTGCCAGCAGCTTGGGGGCAGGGAACTACGAGCAGTACTTC
D gene: TRBD1; clone size: .; J gene: TRBJ2-1; V gene: TRBV7-6; CDR3 protein: CASSLEVVQGPRNEQFF; CDR3 DNA: TGTGCCAGCAGCTTAGAGGTCGTACAGGGGCCAAGGAATGAGCAGTTCTTC
D gene: .; clone size: .; J gene: TRBJ1-1; V gene: TRBV30; CDR3 protein: CAWSYSLNTEAFF; CDR3 DNA: TGTGCCTGGAGTTACAGCTTGAACACTGAAGCTTTCTTT
D gene: .; clone size: once; J gene: TRBJ2-1; V gene: TRBV27; CDR3 protein: CASVAGLAYNEQFF; CDR3 DNA: TGTGCCAGCGTCGCGGGATTGGCCTACAATGAGCAGTTCTTC
D gene: TRBD2; clone size: .; J gene: TRBJ2-1; V gene: TRBV7-3; CDR3 protein: CASSLTGGRAFAEQFF; CDR3 DNA: TGTGCCAGCAGCTTAACGGGCGGGAGGGCCTTTGCTGAGCAGTTCTTC
D gene: .; clone size: once; J gene: TRBJ1-4; V gene: TRBV29-1; CDR3 protein: CSVEDRSRGGEKLFF; CDR3 DNA: TGCAGCGTTGAAGATCGAAGCAGGGGCGGTGAAAAACTGTTTTTT
D gene: .; clone size: .; J gene: TRBJ2-1; V gene: TRBV27; CDR3 protein: CASSLSVAGYNEQFF; CDR3 DNA: TGTGCCAGCAGTTTATCCGTCGCAGGGTACAATGAGCAGTTCTTC
D gene: TRBD2; clone size: .; J gene: TRBJ2-6; V gene: TRBV27; CDR3 protein: CASRGGWGMPGANVLTF; CDR3 DNA: TGTGCCAGCAGGGGAGGGTGGGGTATGCCTGGGGCCAACGTCCTGACTTTC
D gene: .; clone size: once; J gene: TRBJ2-7; V gene: TRBV5-1; CDR3 protein: CASSPLDSASYEQYF; CDR3 DNA: TGCGCCAGCAGCCCCCTGGACAGTGCTTCCTACGAGCAGTACTTC
D gene: .; clone size: .; J gene: TRBJ2-5; V gene: TRBV19; CDR3 protein: CASSLGLGETQYF; CDR3 DNA: TGTGCCAGTAGTCTCGGACTCGGGGAGACCCAGTACTTC
D gene: .; clone size: once; J gene: TRBJ1-1; V gene: TRBV5-4; CDR3 protein: CASSLAAVFGGVNTEAFF; CDR3 DNA: TGTGCCAGCAGCTTGGCGGCGGTTTTCGGCGGGGTGAACACTGAAGCTTTCTTT
D gene: .; clone size: .; J gene: TRBJ1-5; V gene: TRBV7-9; CDR3 protein: CASSPRRGQPQHF; CDR3 DNA: TGTGCCAGCAGCCCCAGGAGGGGTCAGCCCCAGCATTTT
D gene: TRBD1; clone size: .; J gene: TRBJ1-1; V gene: TRBV7-2; CDR3 protein: CASSSRQGSGTEAFF; CDR3 DNA: TGTGCCAGCAGCTCACGACAGGGGTCAGGCACTGAAGCTTTCTTT
D gene: .; clone size: .; J gene: TRBJ1-5; V gene: TRBV10-2; CDR3 protein: CASREDISNQPQHF; CDR3 DNA: TGCGCCAGCAGGGAAGACATTAGCAATCAGCCCCAGCATTTT
D gene: .; clone size: .; J gene: TRBJ1-2; V gene: TRBV5-4; CDR3 protein: CASSHSDRNYGYTF; CDR3 DNA: TGTGCCAGCAGCCACTCTGACAGGAACTATGGCTACACCTTC
D gene: .; clone size: .; J gene: TRBJ2-3; V gene: TRBV7-9; CDR3 protein: CASSLGALGTDTQYF; CDR3 DNA: TGTGCCAGCAGCTTAGGGGCTCTGGGCACAGATACGCAGTATTTT
D gene: .; clone size: once; J gene: TRBJ2-1; V gene: TRBV13; CDR3 protein: CASSAPTTSPNEQFF; CDR3 DNA: TGTGCCAGCAGCGCCCCTACCACTAGTCCCAATGAGCAGTTCTTC
D gene: .; clone size: .; J gene: TRBJ2-3; V gene: TRBV6-1; CDR3 protein: CASTTSGGTDTQYF; CDR3 DNA: TGTGCCAGCACAACCTCAGGGGGGACAGATACGCAGTATTTT
D gene: .; clone size: .; J gene: TRBJ1-1; V gene: TRBV7-2; CDR3 protein: CASSLARTRGEAFF; CDR3 DNA: TGTGCCAGCAGCTTAGCTCGGACTCGGGGTGAAGCTTTCTTT
D gene: .; clone size: .; J gene: TRBJ1-1; V gene: TRBV9; CDR3 protein: CASSPVGGWTEAFF; CDR3 DNA: TGTGCCAGCAGCCCAGTCGGGGGGTGGACTGAAGCTTTCTTT
D gene: TRBD1; clone size: .; J gene: TRBJ2-7; V gene: TRBV27; CDR3 protein: CASSIRQGASYEQYF; CDR3 DNA: TGTGCCAGCAGTATAAGACAGGGGGCCTCCTACGAGCAGTACTTC
D gene: .; clone size: few; J gene: TRBJ2-5; V gene: TRBV9; CDR3 protein: CASSVFLGEETQYF; CDR3 DNA: TGTGCCAGCAGCGTATTTCTGGGAGAAGAGACCCAGTACTTC
D gene: .; clone size: few; J gene: TRBJ1-1; V gene: TRBV6-5; CDR3 protein: CASSWERGKNTEAFF; CDR3 DNA: TGTGCCAGCAGTTGGGAGCGGGGTAAGAACACTGAAGCTTTCTTT
D gene: .; clone size: .; J gene: TRBJ2-6; V gene: TRBV5-1; CDR3 protein: CASSLDPGSPGANVLTF; CDR3 DNA: TGCGCCAGCAGCTTAGATCCGGGGTCGCCTGGGGCCAACGTCCTGACTTTC
D gene: .; clone size: .; J gene: TRBJ1-4; V gene: TRBV5-4; CDR3 protein: CASSLVDSEKLFF; CDR3 DNA: TGTGCCAGCAGCTTGGTGGACTCTGAAAAACTGTTTTTT
D gene: TRBD1; clone size: few; J gene: TRBJ2-7; V gene: TRBV6-1; CDR3 protein: CASSDTGVNEQYF; CDR3 DNA: TGTGCCAGCAGTGACACAGGGGTTAACGAGCAGTACTTC
D gene: .; clone size: .; J gene: TRBJ2-3; V gene: TRBV7-8; CDR3 protein: CASSFSGLSDTQYF; CDR3 DNA: TGTGCCAGCAGCTTTTCGGGACTTTCGGATACGCAGTATTTT
D gene: .; clone size: few; J gene: TRBJ2-7; V gene: TRBV27; CDR3 protein: CASWWAGRPYEQYF; CDR3 DNA: TGTGCCTCTTGGTGGGCTGGGAGGCCCTACGAGCAGTACTTC
D gene: TRBD2; clone size: once; J gene: TRBJ2-1; V gene: TRBV4-1; CDR3 protein: CASSQDRTSSGRGEQFF; CDR3 DNA: TGCGCCAGCAGCCAAGATCGTACTTCTAGCGGGAGAGGTGAGCAGTTCTTC
D gene: TRBD1; clone size: .; J gene: TRBJ1-4; V gene: TRBV28; CDR3 protein: CASSPPGTGNNEKLFF; CDR3 DNA: TGTGCCAGCAGCCCCCCCGGGACAGGGAATAATGAAAAACTGTTTTTT
D gene: .; clone size: .; J gene: TRBJ1-1; V gene: TRBV6-4; CDR3 protein: CASRPLGGDTEAFF; CDR3 DNA: TGTGCCAGCAGGCCCTTGGGGGGGGACACTGAAGCTTTCTTT
D gene: TRBD1; clone size: .; J gene: TRBJ2-7; V gene: TRBV7-2; CDR3 protein: CASSRGQAAYEQYF; CDR3 DNA: TGTGCCAGCAGCCGCGGACAGGCGGCCTACGAGCAGTACTTC